A single sample gave rise to the 7 T cell receptor beta chains below, sequenced in a study of cytomegalovirus exposure and HLA in healthy donors. 60 Vbeta and 13 Jbeta primers were used in PCR. Measured with immunoSEQ multiplex PCR; TCRdb has only the in-frame clones, and not every one. Of some 190,000 clones listed, roughly 8.7% were seen once; the top ten hold approximately 1.4%. Sample: PBMCs. These receptor sequences come from a woman in her thirties in good health and CMV-seropositive.

The gene calls are TRBV14 and TRBJ1-1; D remains unclear. CDR3 length: 15 amino acids. The V end was cut by 3 bases, the J end by 6 bases, with 17 bases between. Germline lookup yields CDR1 SGHDN and CDR2 FVKESK. For the CDR3, the DNA is TGTGCCAGCAGCCACACCGGGAGAGGGATCGCTGAAGCTTTCTTT. Translation: CASSHTGRGIAEAFF.

V is TRBV10-3 and J is TRBJ1-1; TRBD1 might be the D (6 bases). Trimming stripped 2 bases from V and 5 bases from J, with 15 bases between. The CDR3 is 15 amino acids. CDR1 is ENHRY and CDR2 is SYGVKD in the germline V gene. The CDR3 DNA reads TGTGCCATCAGTGAGAGGCAGGGGTCGGGTACTGAAGCTTTCTTT. Translating it yields CAISERQGSGTEAFF.

This clone was counted between two and nine times. The chain has TRBV27 and TRBJ2-1, with 11 nucleotides matching TRBD1. J lost 3 bases, V lost 4 bases, and 2 bases had no gene match. This CDR3 has 15 residues. Germline CDR1 reads MNHEY; CDR2 reads SMNVEV (reference sequence). The chain's CDR3 is CASSSGTGGYNEQFF. The CDR3 DNA sequence: TGTGCCAGCAGTTCCGGGACAGGGGGCTACAATGAGCAGTTCTTC.

This clone was seen ten or more times. The V gene is TRBV5-1, the J gene TRBJ2-7; 13 bases match TRBD2. The germline V gene encodes CDR1 SGHRS and CDR2 YFSETQ. This CDR3 contains 17 residues. The ends lost 4 bases at V and 5 bases at J; junction bases unmatched: 12. In nucleotides, the CDR3 is TGCGCCAGCAGCCTTCGGACTAGCGGGAGAATTCTCCACGAGCAGTACTTC. It encodes CASSLRTSGRILHEQYF.

This chain connects TRBV5-1 to TRBJ2-7, with D perhaps matching TRBD1 (6 bases). Germline values: CDR1 SGHRS, CDR2 YFSETQ. V gave up 5 bases and J gave up 0 bases, with 15 bases separating them. The CDR3 is 15 residues long. For the CDR3, the DNA is TGCGCCAGCAGAACCGGGACAACAAGCTCCTACGAGCAGTACTTC. Its protein product is CASRTGTTSSYEQYF.

The rearrangement uses TRBV14 and TRBJ2-7; D remains unclear. The CDR3 consists of 17 residues. Germline assignment: CDR1 SGHDN and CDR2 FVKESK. Trimming shortened V by 4 bases and J by 3 bases, and 22 bases separated the two germline ends. CDR3 DNA: TGTGCCAGCAGCCTCTTTGTTTGGCAGGAAGGTCGCTACGAGCAGTACTTC. Translated, it gives CASSLFVWQEGRYEQYF. Full variable domain (rest looked up from reference TRBV14 and TRBJ2-7): EAGVTQFPSHSVIEKGQTVTLRCDPISGHDNLYWYRRVMGKEIKFLLHFVKESKQDESGMPNNRFLAERTGGTYSTLKVQPAELEDSGVYFCASSLFVWQEGRYEQYFGPGTRLTVT.

The CDR3 nucleotides are TGCGCCAGCAGCCAGGGAATAGCGGGCCTACAAGAGACCCAGTACTTC. This translates into CASSQGIAGLQETQYF. This chain joins TRBV4-1 and TRBJ2-5, with TRBD2 identical over 7 bases. Per the germline V gene, CDR1 is MGHRA and CDR2 is YSYEKL. This CDR3 spans 16 amino acids. Unmatched junction bases numbered 9, after V lost 3 bases and J lost 2 bases.